This TCR beta chain originates from a study of shared clonotypes between healthy human individuals (dated by TCRdb to the early 2020s). Background on the whole study: The cohort included a few men and two women between 18 and 49 years of age. Libraries were prepared and TCR repertoires were sequenced by different laboratories using diverse techniques, in order to increase sequencing depth and limit assay-specific biases. For each donor, three plates each were used for CD4 naive and CD4 memory, two plates were used for CD8 naive, and one plate was used for CD8 memory. Each donor's leukapheresis produced roughly between about 0.85 and 10 billion PBMCs. Blood TCR repertoires of a handful of healthy adults were deeply sequenced to estimate repertoire size and the extent of clonotype sharing between individuals.

TCR CDR3 regions were amplified from genomic DNA by multiplex PCR using the deep immunoSEQ assay. For each cell subset, the extracted genomic DNA was distributed evenly across all wells of several immunoSEQ 96-well plates, and each plate served as one replicate. For sorted subsets, 150 to 250 ng of genomic DNA, equivalent to 30,000 or so T cell genomes, went into each replicate PCR. The purified libraries were quantified using a Qubit 3.0 fluorometer, sized with a Bioanalyzer 2100, and then quantified again using the KAPA Library Quantification kit. Each immunoSEQ 96-well plate was sequenced on its own single-read 150-cycle Illumina NextSeq 550 flow cell. As for the original processing: Because the immunoSEQ output included only junctional sequences and no quality scores, the filtering could not be the same as the filtering used for full-length reads. Sequences were annotated with PyIR, a Python wrapper for IgBLAST v1.9, and V/J genes and CDR3 were assigned using IMGT germline references. Reads were filtered out if the reads had weak V/J assignments (E-value above 1e-6), no CDR3, stop codons, out-of-frame junctions, or ambiguous translated residues. V3J clonotypes were defined as sequences sharing the same inferred V gene, J gene, and CDR3 amino acid sequence. The percentage overlap between two repertoires was calculated by dividing the number of shared unique clonotypes by the size of the smaller repertoire. Repertoire richness was assessed with RTK rarefaction, the Chao1 estimator, and Recon v2.1 estimates of unobserved clonotypes. Generation probabilities were computed with OLGA for all TCRbeta clonotypes obtained by the gDNA method from a few donors. Entries here come from immuneACCESS through TCRdb and include only in-frame sequences with V and J called. Some clones fail to appear in such tables; in the studies checked, an unresolved V gene covers under half of the shortfall, and the cause of the remainder is unknown. V and J calls plus clone size are reproduced from that table; the DNA served to infer D and trimming. This sample has 190,000 or so clones in its table, and 65% to 70% of those were observed once. Clones ranked in the top ten supply roughly 10% of the sample.

Compared with germline, V lacks 7 bases and J lacks 3 bases; bases without a gene match: 6. The CDR3, from cysteine to phenylalanine, totals 13 residues. Only the CDR3 portion is preserved as DNA: 39 bases, with reading frame beginning at the first base. CDR1 and CDR2 are drawn from the germline V gene: MDHEN, SYDVKM. Details on this clone: Its recognized antigen is unknown. The record has no base qualities; no much larger clone is one base away.

The donors were healthy, HIV-negative adults with no recently reported acute infections or vaccinations. All donors were Caucasian adults living in Nashville, Tennessee, USA. Magnetic negative selection was used to enrich CD4+ T cells, after which naive cells were positively selected on CD45RA and the negative fraction became the memory subset. Blood was collected by leukapheresis, and PBMCs were isolated by Ficoll-Histopaque density gradient centrifugation and then cryopreserved in liquid nitrogen vapor phase. Purity and quantity of every magnetically sorted T cell population were checked by analytical flow cytometry. Each sorted fraction had its genomic DNA isolated and then quantified by UV absorbance on a Nanodrop 2000c. The paper's findings and limits, for the study overall: Naive subsets generally had larger estimated clonotype richness than memory subsets. Pairwise subsampling indicated that sequencing depth was expected to affect the degree of clonotype sharing among donors. Sampling was restricted to blood, and TCR repertoires in tissue are likely to differ from TCR repertoires in blood. Across a few donors, approximately 5% of naive CD4, approximately 3.6% of naive CD8, 2.3% of memory CD4, and over 0.35% of memory CD8 clonotypes were shared. Clonotypes shared by all four sorted-subset donors showed higher generation probabilities than non-shared clonotypes. Rarefaction of sorted-subset datasets indicated incomplete sequencing despite the large sequencing depth. The genetic and exposure-history diversity represented was limited by the small number of donors.

The sample comprised memory CD4+ T cells sorted from blood. What this sample's cell subset or site label stands for: CD45RA-negative fraction. Recombination linked TRBV28 to TRBJ2-7, with 7 middle bases fitting TRBD2. The TCR sequence derives from a man under 40 in good health. The DNA sequence is given as TGTGCCAGCAAGGGCGGGAGTGGCTACGAGCAGTACTTC. This is translated as CASKGGSGYEQYF.